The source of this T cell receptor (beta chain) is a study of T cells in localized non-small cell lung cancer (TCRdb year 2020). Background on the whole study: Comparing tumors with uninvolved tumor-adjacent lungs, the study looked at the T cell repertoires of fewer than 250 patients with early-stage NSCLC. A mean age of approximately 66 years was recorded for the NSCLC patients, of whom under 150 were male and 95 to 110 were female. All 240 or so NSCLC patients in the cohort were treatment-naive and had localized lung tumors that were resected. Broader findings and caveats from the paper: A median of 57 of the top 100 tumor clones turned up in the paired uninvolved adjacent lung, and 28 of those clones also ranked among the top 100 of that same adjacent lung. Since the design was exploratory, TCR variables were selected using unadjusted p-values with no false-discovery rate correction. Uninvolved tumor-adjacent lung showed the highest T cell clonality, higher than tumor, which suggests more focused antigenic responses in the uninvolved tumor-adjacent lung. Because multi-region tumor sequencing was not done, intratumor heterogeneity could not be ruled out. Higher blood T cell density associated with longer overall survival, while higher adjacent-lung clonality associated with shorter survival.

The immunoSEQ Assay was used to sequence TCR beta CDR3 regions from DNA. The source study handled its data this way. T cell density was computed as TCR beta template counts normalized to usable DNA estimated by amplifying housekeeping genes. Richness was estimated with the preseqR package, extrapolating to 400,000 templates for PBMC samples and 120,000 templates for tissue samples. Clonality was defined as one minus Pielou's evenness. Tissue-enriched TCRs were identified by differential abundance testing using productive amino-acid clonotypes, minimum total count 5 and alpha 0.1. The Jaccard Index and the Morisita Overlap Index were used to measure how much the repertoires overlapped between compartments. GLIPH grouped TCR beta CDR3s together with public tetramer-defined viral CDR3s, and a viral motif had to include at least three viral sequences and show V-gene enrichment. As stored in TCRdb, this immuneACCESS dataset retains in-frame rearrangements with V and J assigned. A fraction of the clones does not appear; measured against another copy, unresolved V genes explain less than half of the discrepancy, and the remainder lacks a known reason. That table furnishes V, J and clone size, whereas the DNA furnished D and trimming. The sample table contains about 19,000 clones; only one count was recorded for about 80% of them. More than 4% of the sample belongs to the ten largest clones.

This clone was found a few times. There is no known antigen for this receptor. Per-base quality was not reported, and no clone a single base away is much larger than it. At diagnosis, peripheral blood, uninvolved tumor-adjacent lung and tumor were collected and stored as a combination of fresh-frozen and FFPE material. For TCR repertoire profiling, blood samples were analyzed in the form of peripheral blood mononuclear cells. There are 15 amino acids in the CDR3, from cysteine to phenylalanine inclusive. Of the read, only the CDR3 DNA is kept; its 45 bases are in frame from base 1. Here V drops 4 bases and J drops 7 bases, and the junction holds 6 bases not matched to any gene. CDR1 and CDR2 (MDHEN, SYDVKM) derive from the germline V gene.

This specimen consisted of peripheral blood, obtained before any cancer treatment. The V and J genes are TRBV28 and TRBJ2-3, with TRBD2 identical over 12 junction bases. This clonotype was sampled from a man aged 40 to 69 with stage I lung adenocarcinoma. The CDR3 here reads CASSSLAGGPYTQYF. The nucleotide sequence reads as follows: TGTGCCAGCAGTTCCCTAGCGGGGGGGCCATATACGCAGTATTTT.